This passage covers 15 T cell receptor beta chains from one sample sequenced in a study of blood T cell repertoires in COVID-19. Some clones are missing from TCRdb's copy, which holds only in-frame ones; the method was immunoSEQ multiplex PCR. The table has around 200,000 clones, 85% to 90% seen once. Source material: peripheral blood. Receptors originate from a man between 40 and 49 years old with active or convalescent COVID-19.

The chain combines TRBV5-1 with TRBJ2-7, with 7 bases aligning to TRBD2. Trimming at V came to 4 bases and at J to 5 bases, leaving 9 bases not matched to a gene. The germline V gene encodes CDR1 SGHRS and CDR2 YFSETQ. The CDR3 sequence is 14 residues long. CDR3 nucleotides: TGCGCCAGCAGCGGGGGGGATTCGGGGAACGAGCAGTACTTC. This gives the protein CASSGGDSGNEQYF.

This sequence joins TRBV5-6 and TRBJ2-2, with a possible D match to TRBD2 (6 bases). Germline values: CDR1 SGHDT, CDR2 YYEEEE. The V end was cut by 4 bases, the J end by 4 bases, with 14 bases between. This CDR3 comprises 15 residues. Written as DNA, the CDR3 is TGTGCCAGCAGCAAGGGACTCTGGGGCACCGGGGAGCTGTTTTTT. This sequence encodes CASSKGLWGTGELFF.

In its sample, this clone was seen once. V gene TRBV18 combines with J gene TRBJ2-7; weak D call: TRBD1 (6 bases). Per the germline V gene, CDR1 is KGHSH and CDR2 is LQKENI. There are 13 residues in the CDR3. The V end lost 0 bases, the J end lost 12 bases, and 15 bases lay between the germline ends. The CDR3 nucleotides read TGTGCCAGCTCACCACCAGGGGCGCGGACAGTGTACTTC. Translation gives CASSPPGARTVYF.

This chain joins TRBV5-1 and TRBJ2-1; 9 bases fit TRBD1. CDR1 SGHRS and CDR2 YFSETQ come from the germline V gene. V was clipped by 5 bases and J by 8 bases; unmatched bases: 5. The CDR3 sequence is 13 residues long. The CDR3 reads CASRDRGSHEQFF. The CDR3 DNA is TGCGCCAGCAGGGACAGGGGAAGTCATGAGCAGTTCTTC.

This clone showed up just a few times. This chain joins TRBV5-6 and TRBJ1-1, with unresolved D. CDR3 length: 15 amino acids. Germline V gene lookup returns CDR1 SGHDT and CDR2 YYEEEE. V lost 0 bases to trimming and J lost 1 base, with 10 bases between them. The CDR3 is CASSLVVTKNTEAFF. CDR3 coding DNA: TGTGCCAGCAGCTTGGTTGTCACAAAGAACACTGAAGCTTTCTTT. Drawing the rest from reference TRBV5-6 and TRBJ1-1, the complete variable domain is DAGVTQSPTHLIKTRGQQVTLRCSPKSGHDTVSWYQQALGQGPQFIFQYYEEEERQRGNFPDRFSGHQFPNYSSELNVNALLLGDSALYLCASSLVVTKNTEAFFGQGTRLTVV.

The rearrangement uses TRBV23-1 and TRBJ2-5; perhaps TRBD2 as D (5 bases). TRBV23-1 is identified as an open reading frame with a role that is uncertain. This CDR3 is 16 amino acids long. Trimming shortened V by 7 bases and J by 7 bases, and 25 bases separated the two germline ends. DNA for the CDR3: TGCGCCAGCACCCCATGGATTAGGACTGGAATTTGGACCCAGTACTTC. Translating it yields CASTPWIRTGIWTQYF.

J is TRBJ2-3 and V is TRBV28, with 8 bases lining up with TRBD2. This CDR3 has 17 amino acids. From germline, CDR1 is MDHEN and CDR2 SYDVKM. The V segment lost 3 bases and the J segment 4 bases; nucleotides outside the gene matches: 12. CDR3 in amino acids: CASSFSETSVRADTQYF. The CDR3 DNA sequence: TGTGCCAGCAGTTTTAGCGAGACTAGCGTTCGTGCAGATACGCAGTATTTT.

The chain recombines TRBV11-2 with TRBJ2-7; D remains ambiguous. The V and J ends lost 1 base and 2 bases respectively, with 9 bases between them. The CDR3 totals 14 residues. Germline V lookup: CDR1 SGHAT, CDR2 FQNNGV. The CDR3 DNA sequence: TGTGCCAGCAGCTTAGTTCTGGAGACCTACGAGCAGTACTTC. Encoded protein: CASSLVLETYEQYF.

The chain combines TRBV28 with TRBJ1-1; D ambiguous. The CDR3 length is 16 residues. V was cut by 7 bases and J by 4 bases, with 22 bases left in between. Germline CDR1 reads MDHEN; CDR2 reads SYDVKM. CDR3 protein: CASTPRVPGESTEAFF. CDR3 in DNA: TGTGCCAGCACCCCTAGGGTTCCGGGAGAAAGCACTGAAGCTTTCTTT.

The genes are TRBV5-5 and TRBJ2-5; unclear D gene. Germline assignment: CDR1 SGHKS and CDR2 YYEKEE (reference sequence). The CDR3 has 13 amino acids. The V end was cut by 4 bases, the J end by 7 bases, with 14 bases between. CDR3 nucleotide sequence: TGTGCCAGCAGCGTACCGCTTGTGGCGACCCAGTACTTC. Amino acids: CASSVPLVATQYF. The full variable domain, in which reference TRBV5-5 and TRBJ2-5 provide the parts outside the CDR3, is DAGVTQSPTHLIKTRGQQVTLRCSPISGHKSVSWYQQVLGQGPQFIFQYYEKEERGRGNFPDRFSARQFPNYSSELNVNALLLGDSALYLCASSVPLVATQYFGPGTRLLVL.

The chain uses TRBV4-1 and TRBJ2-7; 9 positions match TRBD2. Per germline, CDR1 MGHRA and CDR2 YSYEKL. This CDR3 has 16 amino acids. V shed 0 bases and J 4 bases; nucleotides not matched to a gene: 7. The CDR3 nucleotides are TGCGCCAGCAGCCAAGAAAGTAGCGGGGGATATTACGAGCAGTACTTC. Encoded protein: CASSQESSGGYYEQYF.

This chain joins TRBV5-4 and TRBJ1-2; D call uncertain. Trimming cost V 2 bases and J 4 bases, with 12 bases left between them. Germline V CDR1 and CDR2: SGHNT, YYREEE (reference sequence). There are 14 residues in the CDR3. CDR3 region: CASSFAGSRYGYTF. CDR3 nucleotide sequence: TGTGCCAGCAGCTTCGCGGGGAGTCGCTATGGCTACACCTTC.

This clone came up a few times. This chain uses TRBV10-3 with TRBJ2-5; a weak D match, TRBD1 (6 bases). V was trimmed by 10 bases and J by 4 bases, leaving 22 bases between them. Per the germline V gene, CDR1 is ENHRY and CDR2 is SYGVKD. The CDR3 runs to 15 residues. The CDR3: CATLGTGWAPETQYF. The DNA for the CDR3 is TGTGCCACCCTCGGCACAGGGTGGGCCCCAGAGACCCAGTACTTC.

V usage is TRBV6-5 and J usage is TRBJ2-1; D may be TRBD2 (6 bases). In germline, CDR1 is MNHEY, CDR2 SVGAGI. This CDR3 has 16 amino acids. Trimming stripped 2 bases from V and 9 bases from J, with 20 bases between. As DNA, the CDR3 is TGTGCCAGCAGTTACGGCTCAACGGGGGAGTTTGGTGAGCAGTTCTTC. Its protein product is CASSYGSTGEFGEQFF.

V gene TRBV9 combines with J gene TRBJ2-2; no clear D gene. Germline V lookup: CDR1 SGDLS, CDR2 YYNGEE. Trimming took off 2 bases at V and 4 bases at J, with 9 bases between the two ends. The CDR3 extends over 14 amino acids. CDR3 residues: CASSVMFGTGELFF. The DNA for the CDR3 is TGTGCCAGCAGCGTTATGTTCGGCACCGGGGAGCTGTTTTTT.